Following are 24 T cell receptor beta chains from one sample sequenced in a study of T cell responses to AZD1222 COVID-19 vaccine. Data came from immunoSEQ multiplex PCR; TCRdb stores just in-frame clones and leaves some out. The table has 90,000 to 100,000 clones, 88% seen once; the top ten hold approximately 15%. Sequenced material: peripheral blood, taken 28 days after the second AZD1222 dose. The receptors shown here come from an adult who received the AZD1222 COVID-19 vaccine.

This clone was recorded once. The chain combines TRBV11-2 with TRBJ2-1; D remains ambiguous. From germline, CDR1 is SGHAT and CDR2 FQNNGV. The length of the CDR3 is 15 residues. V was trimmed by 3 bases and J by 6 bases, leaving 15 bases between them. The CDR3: CASSFGLIGSNEQFF. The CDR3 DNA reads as TGTGCCAGCAGCTTTGGCCTTATAGGCTCCAATGAGCAGTTCTTC. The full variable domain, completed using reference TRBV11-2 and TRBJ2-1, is EAGVAQSPRYKIIEKRQSVAFWCNPISGHATLYWYQQILGQGPKLLIQFQNNGVVDDSQLPKDRFSAERLKGVDSTLKIQPAKLEDSAVYLCASSFGLIGSNEQFFGPGTRLTVL.

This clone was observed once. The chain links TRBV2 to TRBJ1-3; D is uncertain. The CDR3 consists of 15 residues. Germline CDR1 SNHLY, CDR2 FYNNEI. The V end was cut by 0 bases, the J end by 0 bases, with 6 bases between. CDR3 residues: CASSEAGSSGNTIYF. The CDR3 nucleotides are TGTGCCAGCAGTGAAGCAGGGAGCTCTGGAAACACCATATATTTT.

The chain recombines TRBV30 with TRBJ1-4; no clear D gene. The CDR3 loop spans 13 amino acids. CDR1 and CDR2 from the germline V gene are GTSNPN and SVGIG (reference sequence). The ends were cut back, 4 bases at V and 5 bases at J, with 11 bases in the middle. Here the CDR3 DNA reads TGTGCCTGGACGCAGCAAGAGAATGAAAAACTGTTTTTT. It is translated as CAWTQQENEKLFF.

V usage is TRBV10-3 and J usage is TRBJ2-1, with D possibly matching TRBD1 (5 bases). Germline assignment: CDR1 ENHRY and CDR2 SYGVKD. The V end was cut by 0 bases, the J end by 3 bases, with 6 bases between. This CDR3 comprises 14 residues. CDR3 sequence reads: CAISESTDYNEQFF. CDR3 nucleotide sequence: TGTGCCATCAGTGAGTCGACAGACTACAATGAGCAGTTCTTC.

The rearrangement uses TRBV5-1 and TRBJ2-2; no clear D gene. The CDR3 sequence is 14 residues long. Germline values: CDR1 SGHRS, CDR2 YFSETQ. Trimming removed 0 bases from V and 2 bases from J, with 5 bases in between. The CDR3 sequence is CASSLGVNTGELFF. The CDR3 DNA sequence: TGCGCCAGCAGCTTGGGCGTAAACACCGGGGAGCTGTTTTTT.

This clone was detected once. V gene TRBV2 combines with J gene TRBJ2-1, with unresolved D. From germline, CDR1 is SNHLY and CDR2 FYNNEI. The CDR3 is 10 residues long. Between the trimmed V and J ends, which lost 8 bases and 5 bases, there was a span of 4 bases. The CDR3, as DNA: TGTGCCAGCGGCAACAATGAGCAGTTCTTC. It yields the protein CASGNNEQFF.

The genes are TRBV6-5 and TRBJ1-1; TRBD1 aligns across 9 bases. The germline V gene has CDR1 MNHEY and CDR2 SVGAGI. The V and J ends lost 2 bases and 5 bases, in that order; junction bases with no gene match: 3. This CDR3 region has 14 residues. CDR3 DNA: TGTGCCAGCAGTTACACAGGGGGCGCGACTGAAGCTTTCTTT. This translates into CASSYTGGATEAFF.

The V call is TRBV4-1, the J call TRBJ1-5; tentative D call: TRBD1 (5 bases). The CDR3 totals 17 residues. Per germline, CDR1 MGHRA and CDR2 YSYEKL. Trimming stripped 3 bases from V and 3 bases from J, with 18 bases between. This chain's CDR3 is CASSQTRTRGHNQPQHF. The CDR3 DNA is TGCGCCAGCAGCCAGACTAGGACTCGGGGCCACAATCAGCCCCAGCATTTT.

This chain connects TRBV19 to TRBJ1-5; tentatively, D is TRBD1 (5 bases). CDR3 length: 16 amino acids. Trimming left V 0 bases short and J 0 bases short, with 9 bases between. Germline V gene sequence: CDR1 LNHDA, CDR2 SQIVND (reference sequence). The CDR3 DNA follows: TGTGCCAGTAGTATAGATCCGGGGGTTAGCAATCAGCCCCAGCATTTT. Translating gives CASSIDPGVSNQPQHF.

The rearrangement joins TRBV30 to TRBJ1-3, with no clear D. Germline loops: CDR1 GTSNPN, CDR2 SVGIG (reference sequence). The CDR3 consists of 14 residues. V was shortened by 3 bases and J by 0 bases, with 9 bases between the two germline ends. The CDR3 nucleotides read TGTGCCTGGAGCGTAGGCAGCTCTGGAAACACCATATATTTT. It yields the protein CAWSVGSSGNTIYF.

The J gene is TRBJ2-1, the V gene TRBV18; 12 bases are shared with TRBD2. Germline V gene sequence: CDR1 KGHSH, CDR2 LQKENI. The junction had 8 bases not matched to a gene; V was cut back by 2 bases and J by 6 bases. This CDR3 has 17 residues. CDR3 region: CASSPSRLAGVLNEQFF. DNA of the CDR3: TGTGCCAGCTCACCATCCCGACTAGCGGGAGTACTCAATGAGCAGTTCTTC.

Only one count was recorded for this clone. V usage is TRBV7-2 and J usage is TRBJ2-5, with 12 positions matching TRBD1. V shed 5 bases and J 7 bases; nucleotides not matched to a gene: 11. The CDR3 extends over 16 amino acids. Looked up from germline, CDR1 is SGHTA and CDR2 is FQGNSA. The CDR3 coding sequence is TGTGCCAGCAGCCGGACCGGGACAGGGGGCTTCGTGACCCAGTACTTC. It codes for CASSRTGTGGFVTQYF.

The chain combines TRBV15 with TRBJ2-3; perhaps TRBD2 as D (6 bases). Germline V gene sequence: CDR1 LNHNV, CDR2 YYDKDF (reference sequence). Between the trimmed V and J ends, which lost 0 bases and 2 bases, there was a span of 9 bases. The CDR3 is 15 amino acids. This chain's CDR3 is CATSRDGRITDTQYF. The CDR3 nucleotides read TGTGCCACCAGCAGAGACGGGAGAATCACAGATACGCAGTATTTT.

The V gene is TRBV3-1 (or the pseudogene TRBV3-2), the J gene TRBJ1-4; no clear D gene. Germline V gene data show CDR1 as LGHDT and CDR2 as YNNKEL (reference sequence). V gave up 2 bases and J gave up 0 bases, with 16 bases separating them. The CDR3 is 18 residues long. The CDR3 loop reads CASSQWLGKRATNEKLFF. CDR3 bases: TGTGCCAGCAGCCAATGGTTGGGGAAACGAGCAACTAATGAAAAACTGTTTTTT.

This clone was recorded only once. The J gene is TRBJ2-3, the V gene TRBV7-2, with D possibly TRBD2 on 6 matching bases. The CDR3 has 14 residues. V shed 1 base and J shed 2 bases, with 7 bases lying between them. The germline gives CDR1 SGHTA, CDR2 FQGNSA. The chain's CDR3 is CASSLVADTDTQYF. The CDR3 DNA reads TGTGCCAGCAGCTTAGTAGCGGACACAGATACGCAGTATTTT.

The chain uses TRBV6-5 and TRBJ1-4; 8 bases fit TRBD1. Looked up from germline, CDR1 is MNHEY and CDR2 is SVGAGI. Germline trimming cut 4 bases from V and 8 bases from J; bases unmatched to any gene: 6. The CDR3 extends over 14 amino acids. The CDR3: CASSWTGLGEKLFF. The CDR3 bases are TGTGCCAGCAGTTGGACAGGGCTGGGGGAAAAACTGTTTTTT.

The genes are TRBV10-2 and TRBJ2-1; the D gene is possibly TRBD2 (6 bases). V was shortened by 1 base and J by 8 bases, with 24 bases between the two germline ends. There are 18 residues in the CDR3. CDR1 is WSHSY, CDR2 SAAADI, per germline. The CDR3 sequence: CASSEYLISAGPEHEQFF. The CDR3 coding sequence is TGCGCCAGCAGTGAGTATTTAATAAGTGCGGGACCCGAGCATGAGCAGTTCTTC.

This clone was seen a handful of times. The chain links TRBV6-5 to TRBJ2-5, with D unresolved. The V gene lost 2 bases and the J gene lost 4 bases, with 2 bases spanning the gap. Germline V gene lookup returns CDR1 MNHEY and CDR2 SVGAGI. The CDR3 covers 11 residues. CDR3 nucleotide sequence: TGTGCCAGCAGTTACAGAGAGACCCAGTACTTC. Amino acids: CASSYRETQYF.

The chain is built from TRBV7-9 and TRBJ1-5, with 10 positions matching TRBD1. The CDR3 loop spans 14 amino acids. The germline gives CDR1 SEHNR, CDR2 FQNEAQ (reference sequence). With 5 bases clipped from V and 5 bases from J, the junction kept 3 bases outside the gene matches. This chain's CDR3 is CASSIGTGDQPQHF. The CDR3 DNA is TGTGCCAGCAGCATCGGGACAGGGGATCAGCCCCAGCATTTT.

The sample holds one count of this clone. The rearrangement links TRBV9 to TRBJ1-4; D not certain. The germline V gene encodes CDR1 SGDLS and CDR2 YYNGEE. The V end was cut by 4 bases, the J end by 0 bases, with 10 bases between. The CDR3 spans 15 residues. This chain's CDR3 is CASSPRDSTNEKLFF. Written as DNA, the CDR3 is TGTGCCAGCAGCCCGCGGGATTCAACTAATGAAAAACTGTTTTTT.

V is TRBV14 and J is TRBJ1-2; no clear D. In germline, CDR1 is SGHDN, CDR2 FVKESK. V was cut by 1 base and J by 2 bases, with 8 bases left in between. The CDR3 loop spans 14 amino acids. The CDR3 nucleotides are TGTGCCAGCAGCCAAGGACGGTTCAACTATGGCTACACCTTC. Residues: CASSQGRFNYGYTF.

The CDR3 DNA sequence: TGTGCCAGCAGTTTGAACAGGGCCTCTCAAGCTTTCTTT. Amino acid sequence: CASSLNRASQAFF. The chain combines TRBV27 with TRBJ1-1, with D maybe TRBD1 (6 bases). Germline values: CDR1 MNHEY, CDR2 SMNVEV (reference sequence). Between the trimmed V and J ends, which lost 3 bases and 9 bases, there was a span of 14 bases. The CDR3 loop spans 13 amino acids.

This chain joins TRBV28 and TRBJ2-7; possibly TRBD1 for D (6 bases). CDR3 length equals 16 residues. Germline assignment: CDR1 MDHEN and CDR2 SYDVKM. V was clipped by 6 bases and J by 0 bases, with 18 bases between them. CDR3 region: CASRQAGTLSSYEQYF. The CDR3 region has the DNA TGTGCCAGCAGACAAGCCGGGACACTTTCCTCCTACGAGCAGTACTTC.

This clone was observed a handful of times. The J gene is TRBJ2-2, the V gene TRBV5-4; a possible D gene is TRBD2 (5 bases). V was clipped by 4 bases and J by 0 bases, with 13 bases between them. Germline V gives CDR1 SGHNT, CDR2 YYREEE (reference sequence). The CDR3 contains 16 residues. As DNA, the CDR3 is TGTGCCAGCAGCCGCGGCCAGCGGTCGAACACCGGGGAGCTGTTTTTT. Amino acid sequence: CASSRGQRSNTGELFF.